Below, 15 T cell receptor beta chains from the same sample are listed, as sequenced in a study of regulatory T cells in long-lasting Graves disease. Time point described: newly diagnosed GD, antithyroid drugs for less than 3 months. The TCR library was made from RNA extracted from PBMCs. To make TCR beta libraries, researchers used iRepertoire HTBI primers and Arm-PCR of CDR3 regions. A single record per CDR3 protein comes from TCRdb applying MiXCR to the multiplex PCR reads. This sample carries hundreds of thousands of distinct CDR3 sequences, roughly 17% of them seen once, and the ten largest clones take around 27%. These data were also reused for a study on T cells in Graves' hyperthyroidism and ophthalmopathy.

Sample: peripheral blood mononuclear cells (PBMCs), taken at new diagnosis, from a patient treated with antithyroid drugs. The source of these receptors is a man aged 35 to 55 with Graves disease.

As to this clonotype: Germline and junction disagree at one end, which may indicate a read error. The J gene is TRBJ2-5, the V gene TRBV12-3 or TRBV12-4; possibly TRBD1 for D (8 bases). The CDR3 has 14 residues. The CDR3 is CASSLRTGRETQCF. The CDR3, as DNA: TGTGCCAGCAGTCTCCGGACAGGGAGGGAGACCCAGTGCTTC.

This clonotype was observed at least ten times. CDR3 DNA sequence: TGTGCCAGCAGCGCCACCGGGACAGGGGATACAGAGACCCAGTACTTC. Its translation: CASSATGTGDTETQYF. This chain links TRBV9 with TRBJ2-5, with TRBD1 identical over 10 bases. The CDR3 is 16 amino acids. J gave up 4 bases and V 3 bases, and 9 bases lay outside the gene matches. Per the germline V gene, CDR1 is SGDLS and CDR2 is YYNGEE.

This clonotype was seen at least ten times. This rearrangement joins TRBV4-3 to TRBJ2-5; D ambiguous. The germline gives CDR1 LGHNA, CDR2 YSLEER. V lost 0 bases, J lost 3 bases, and 5 bases lay in between. The CDR3 spans 13 residues. The CDR3 region is CASSQDGKETQYF. The CDR3 DNA is TGCGCCAGCAGCCAAGACGGAAAAGAGACCCAGTACTTC.

The table lists this clonotype with many counts. V usage is TRBV6-1 and J usage is TRBJ1-5; D is possibly TRBD1 (6 bases). This CDR3 has 15 amino acids. V dropped 6 bases and J dropped 0 bases, with 12 bases sitting between them. From germline, CDR1 is MNHNS and CDR2 SASEGT. The CDR3 DNA reads TGTGCCAGCAGAGGACAGCGAGATAGCAATCAGCCCCAGCATTTT. It specifies CASRGQRDSNQPQHF.

This clonotype was observed many times. The chain has TRBV18 and TRBJ2-7, with TRBD2 matching 10 bases. The CDR3 contains 14 residues. Per the germline V gene, CDR1 is KGHSH and CDR2 is LQKENI. V dropped 0 bases and J dropped 6; count of bases not matched to a gene: 2. The CDR3 region has the DNA TGTGCCAGCTCACCACCTAGCGGGGGGACCGAGCAGTACTTC. Translated, it gives CASSPPSGGTEQYF.

The chain employs TRBV11-2 and TRBJ2-2; 12 nucleotides align to TRBD2. Germline CDR1 SGHAT, CDR2 FQNNGV. The CDR3 sequence is 18 residues long. The J segment lost 4 bases and the V segment lost 3 bases, leaving 9 bases of the junction unmatched. CDR3 bases: TGTGCCAGCAGCTTGGGTCTAGCGGGGGGGCCCGGCACCGGGGAGCTGTTTTTT. This codes for CASSLGLAGGPGTGELFF.

Ten or more counts support this clonotype. The rearrangement joins TRBV28 to TRBJ2-5; a possible D gene is TRBD1 (6 bases). CDR1 is MDHEN, CDR2 SYDVKM, per germline. This CDR3 spans 15 amino acids. V lost 3 bases, J lost 4 bases, and 15 bases lay in between. Written as DNA, the CDR3 is TGTGCCAGCAGTTTTACAGGGTCGGGTGGAGAGACCCAGTACTTC. Residues: CASSFTGSGGETQYF.

The table lists this clonotype with a few counts. The rearrangement uses TRBV7-2 and TRBJ2-2; 10 positions agree with TRBD2. Germline V gives CDR1 SGHTA, CDR2 FQGNSA. With V trimmed by 2 bases and J by 6 bases, 3 bases remained unmatched. The CDR3 is 15 residues long. CDR3 amino acids: CASSLKRGGAGELFF. CDR3 bases: TGTGCCAGCAGCTTAAAGCGGGGGGGCGCCGGGGAGCTGTTTTTT.

A note on this clonotype: At one end the junction does not follow the germline gene, possibly because of a read error. CDR3: CAGSLGLAGEETQYF. The CDR3 DNA sequence: TGTGCCGGCAGCTTAGGACTAGCGGGAGAAGAGACCCAGTACTTC. The chain joins TRBV7-2 to TRBJ2-5, with 13 bases matching TRBD2. The CDR3 is 15 amino acids. Germline V gene sequence: CDR1 SGHTA, CDR2 FQGNSA.

Ten or more counts support this clonotype. V usage is TRBV2 and J usage is TRBJ1-1; no reliable D call. Trimming took 4 bases from V and 0 from J, leaving 9 bases between them. This CDR3 has 14 amino acids. CDR1 and CDR2 (germline): SNHLY, FYNNEI. The CDR3 reads CASSAVRLNTEAFF. DNA for the CDR3: TGTGCCAGCAGTGCCGTACGTTTGAACACTGAAGCTTTCTTT.

At least ten counts were recorded for this clonotype. This sequence joins TRBV28 and TRBJ1-1, with a tentative D call TRBD1 (5 bases). Germline CDR1 MDHEN, CDR2 SYDVKM. This CDR3 has 13 residues. V lost 6 bases to trimming and J lost 4 bases, with 12 bases between them. The CDR3: CASSPLGGTEAFF. CDR3 bases: TGTGCCAGCAGCCCCTTGGGGGGCACTGAAGCTTTCTTT.

The chain joins TRBV3-1 to TRBJ1-5, with 10 bases matching TRBD1. The CDR3 has 15 residues. Looked up from germline, CDR1 is LGHDT and CDR2 is YNNKEL (reference sequence). Germline trimming cut 6 bases from V and 6 bases from J; bases unmatched to any gene: 8. In nucleotides, the CDR3 is TGTGCCAGCAGTGGGACAGGGGCCTCCGTTCAGCCCCAGCATTTT. It codes for CASSGTGASVQPQHF.

This clonotype was observed at least ten times. The chain employs TRBV27 and TRBJ2-3; D remains unclear. V lost 6 bases, J lost 2 bases, and 12 bases lay in between. CDR1 is MNHEY, CDR2 SMNVEV, per germline (reference sequence). CDR3 length: 14 residues. The CDR3 loop reads CASRESPLTDTQYF. The CDR3 DNA reads as TGTGCCAGCAGAGAGTCCCCCCTCACAGATACGCAGTATTTT.

This clonotype was picked up many times. The chain joins TRBV28 to TRBJ1-1; unclear D gene. V was cut by 1 base and J by 1 base, with 7 bases left in between. This CDR3 has 14 amino acids. Per germline, CDR1 MDHEN and CDR2 SYDVKM. The CDR3 protein is CASSLLYRNTEAFF. In nucleotides, the CDR3 is TGTGCCAGCAGTTTATTGTATAGGAACACTGAAGCTTTCTTT.

V is TRBV7-2 and J is TRBJ2-6, with TRBD1 matching over 12 bases. V was pared by 5 bases and J by 0 bases, with 8 bases of the junction left unmatched. The CDR3 is made up of 19 amino acids. Germline CDR1 and CDR2: SGHTA and FQGNSA. CDR3 protein: CASSARGQGALSGANVLTF. CDR3 coding DNA: TGTGCCAGCAGCGCAAGGGGACAGGGGGCACTCTCTGGGGCCAACGTCCTGACTTTC. Complete variable domain (other parts from reference TRBV7-2 and TRBJ2-6): GAGVSQSPSNKVTEKGKDVELRCDPISGHTALYWYRQSLGQGLEFLIYFQGNSAPDKSGLPSDRFSAERTGGSVSTLTIQRTQQEDSAVYLCASSARGQGALSGANVLTFGAGSRLTVL.